Described below is a single T cell receptor beta chain sequence and its context. As handled by the study authors: Reference gene primer amplification yielded estimated nucleated cell counts. Sequencing was performed with immunoSEQ multiplex PCR; in TCRdb, only in-frame clones are kept and a portion is missing. For V, J and clone size, that table is used; D and trimming come from the DNA. The sample lists fewer than 200,000 clones; just under 85% were seen once. Germline V gene lookup returns CDR1 SGHRS and CDR2 YFSETQ. The CDR3 extends over 14 amino acids. With 5 bases clipped from V and 5 bases from J, the junction kept 3 bases outside the gene matches. This specimen comes from a study of blood T cell repertoires in COVID-19. Study overall: Italy, Spain and the United States were the sources of the convalescent and acute COVID-19 samples. From T cells, B-cell-depleted T cells, or PBMCs came the material, which was cDNA or gDNA.

This chain connects TRBV5-1 to TRBJ2-3; 12 positions agree with TRBD2. This clonotype originated in a middle-aged man who had recovered from COVID-19. Input material: peripheral blood. This CDR3 is CASSGGLAGDTQYF. CDR3 sequence (DNA): TGCGCCAGCAGTGGGGGACTAGCGGGAGATACGCAGTATTTT. Complete variable domain (other parts from reference TRBV5-1 and TRBJ2-3): KAGVTQTPRYLIKTRGQQVTLSCSPISGHRSVSWYQQTPGQGLQFLFEYFSETQRNKGNFPGRFSGRQFSNSRSEMNVSTLELGDSALYLCASSGGLAGDTQYFGPGTRLTVL.